This T cell receptor (beta chain) was profiled in a study of vaccination effects on CD4 cells after COVID-19. Across the whole study: It was a median of 72 days after the second dose that post-vaccine samples were obtained. Overall study results and limits: Marked contraction was observed in infection-induced and vaccine-induced clones late after vaccination.

Antigen-specific CD4+ T cell clonotypes were called by their expansion after viral peptide-pool culture in ViraFEST. The authors isolated CD4+ T cells after around nine days of culture. Two-dose vaccination with either BNT162b2 or mRNA-1273 was given to the participants. Some 2 million PBMC were seeded per well and grown in the presence of around 10 IU/ml IL-2 and 8.5 to 10 ug/ml peptides. Half of the medium was exchanged for IL-2 medium on both days 3 and 7. Concerning this clone itself: Its antigen is unknown.

The data were produced by immunoSEQ multiplex PCR, yet TCRdb's version contains in-frame clones alone and is incomplete. The sample has roughly 59,000 clones; about 78% are singletons. Germline assignment: CDR1 MDHEN and CDR2 SYDVKM. This CDR3 has 15 residues. Trimming at V came to 8 bases and at J to 4 bases, leaving 10 bases not matched to a gene. The rearrangement links TRBV28 to TRBJ2-1, with TRBD2 identical over 8 bases. The sample consisted of CD4+ T cells from PBMCs cultured with HCoV-OC43 spike peptides, taken after COVID-19 vaccination. The sample's subset: HCoV-OC43 spike overlapping peptide pool stimulation. This receptor was obtained from a human donor who received a COVID-19 vaccine. CDR3 sequence reads: CASHTGGGGYNEQFF. In DNA form, the CDR3 reads TGTGCCAGCCATACCGGGGGGGGAGGGTACAATGAGCAGTTCTTC.